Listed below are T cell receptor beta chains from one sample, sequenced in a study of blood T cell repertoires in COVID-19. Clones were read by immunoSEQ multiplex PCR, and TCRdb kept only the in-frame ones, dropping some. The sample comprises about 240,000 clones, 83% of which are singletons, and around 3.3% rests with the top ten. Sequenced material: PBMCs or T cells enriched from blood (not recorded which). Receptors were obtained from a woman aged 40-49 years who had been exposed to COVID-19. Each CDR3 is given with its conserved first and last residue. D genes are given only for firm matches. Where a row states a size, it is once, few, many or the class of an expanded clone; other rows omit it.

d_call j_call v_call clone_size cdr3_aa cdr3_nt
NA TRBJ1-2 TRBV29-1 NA CSVEHTPYGYTF TGCAGCGTTGAGCACACCCCTTATGGCTACACCTTC
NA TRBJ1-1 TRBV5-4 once CASSSPGWGQRSEAFF TGTGCCAGCAGCTCTCCCGGGTGGGGGCAAAGGTCTGAAGCTTTCTTT
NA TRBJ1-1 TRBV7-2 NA CASSSQGDTEAFF TGTGCCAGCAGCTCACAAGGGGACACTGAAGCTTTCTTT
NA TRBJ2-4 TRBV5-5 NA CASSQGGLNIQYF TGTGCCAGCAGCCAGGGGGGCCTAAACATTCAGTACTTC
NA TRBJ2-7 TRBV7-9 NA CASSFSGIYEQYF TGTGCCAGCAGCTTCTCAGGTATTTACGAGCAGTACTTC
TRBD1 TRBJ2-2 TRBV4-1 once CASSLPGGGQGVTGELFF TGCGCCAGCAGCCTCCCCGGGGGCGGACAGGGGGTCACCGGGGAGCTGTTTTTT
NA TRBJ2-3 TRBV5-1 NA CASSLAVQTDTQYF TGCGCCAGCAGCTTGGCAGTGCAGACAGATACGCAGTATTTT
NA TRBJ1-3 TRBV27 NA CASSLTPPPPRWTDGNTIYF TGTGCCAGCAGTTTAACTCCACCGCCTCCACGGTGGACAGACGGAAACACCATATATTTT
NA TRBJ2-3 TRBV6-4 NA CASRLAGTDTQYF TGTGCCAGCAGACTAGCAGGCACAGATACGCAGTATTTT
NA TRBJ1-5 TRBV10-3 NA CAISESIGAGGQPQHF TGTGCCATCAGTGAGTCCATTGGGGCAGGCGGCCAGCCCCAGCATTTT
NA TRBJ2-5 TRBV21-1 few CASSKEGGTKETQYF TGTGCCAGCAGCAAAGAGGGTGGGACAAAAGAGACCCAGTACTTC
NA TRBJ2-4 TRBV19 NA CASSIRPLGGKNIQYF TGTGCCAGTAGTATTAGGCCCCTAGGAGGCAAAAACATTCAGTACTTC
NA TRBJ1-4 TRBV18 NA CASSPTVNEKLFF TGTGCCAGCTCACCAACGGTTAATGAAAAACTGTTTTTT
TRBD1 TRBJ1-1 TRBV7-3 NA CASSRRQGDTEAFF TGTGCCAGCAGCCGGAGACAGGGTGACACTGAAGCTTTCTTT
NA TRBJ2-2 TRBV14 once CASSHGGNTGELFF TGTGCCAGCAGCCACGGGGGGAACACCGGGGAGCTGTTTTTT
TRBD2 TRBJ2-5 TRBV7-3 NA CASSRTSEETQYF TGTGCCAGCAGCAGGACTAGCGAAGAGACCCAGTACTTC
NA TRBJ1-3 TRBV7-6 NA CASSRGGGPGNTIYF TGTGCCAGCAGCCGGGGGGGTGGGCCTGGAAACACCATATATTTT
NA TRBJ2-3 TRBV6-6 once CASSWSTSTDTQYF TGTGCCAGCAGTTGGTCTACTAGCACAGATACGCAGTATTTT
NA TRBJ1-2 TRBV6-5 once CATRAAGDGYTF TGTGCCACCAGGGCGGCGGGCGATGGCTACACCTTC
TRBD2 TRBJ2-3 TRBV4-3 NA CASSPKWGLAGNTDTQYF TGCGCCAGCAGCCCTAAATGGGGACTAGCGGGGAACACAGATACGCAGTATTTT
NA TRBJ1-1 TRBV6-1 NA CASSEAGGTNTEAFF TGTGCCAGCAGTGAAGCAGGCGGAACGAACACTGAAGCTTTCTTT
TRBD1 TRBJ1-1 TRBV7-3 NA CASSPSGTGYGTEAFF TGTGCCAGCAGCCCGTCCGGGACAGGGTATGGCACTGAAGCTTTCTTT
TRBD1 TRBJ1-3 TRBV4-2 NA CASSHPGQGAWGNTIYF TGTGCCAGCAGCCATCCTGGACAGGGGGCTTGGGGAAACACCATATATTTT
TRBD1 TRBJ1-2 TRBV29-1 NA CSVGRQGVNYGYTF TGCAGCGTCGGACGACAGGGGGTAAACTATGGCTACACCTTC